This paragraph reports one T cell receptor beta chain. The entry originates in a study of human CD8 memory T cell subsets. The germline gives CDR1 LGHNT, CDR2 FRNRAP. The CDR3 runs to 17 residues. TCR beta was sequenced from UMI-tagged 5' RACE libraries. Each CDR3 protein gets one entry in TCRdb, which reprocessed the 5' RACE reads and gives no DNA. Recorded here are approximately 9,300 distinct CDR3 sequences; the top ten clones represent around a fifth. This chain uses TRBV12-5 with TRBJ2-7; absent DNA, TCRdb's TRBD1 call cannot be checked. The source material was CD8+ T cells from PBMCs. This clonotype was sampled from a human donor in good health. Here the CDR3 reads CASGLPRDRRSIYEQYF.